These T cell receptor beta chains were read from a single sample in a study of cytomegalovirus exposure and HLA in healthy donors. Only in-frame clones appear in the TCRdb table, and some are missing; sequencing was by immunoSEQ multiplex PCR. The sample shows some 180,000 clones, roughly four fifths of them seen only once. Sequencing was done on a sample of PBMCs. The receptors were sampled from a male donor in good health and CMV-seronegative. Each CDR3 is given with its conserved first and last residue. D genes are given only for firm matches. A row's size may be missing; if present it is once, few, many or a size class.

j_call | clone_size | d_call | v_call | cdr3_aa | cdr3_nt
TRBJ2-1 | once | - | TRBV10-3 | CAINSHVNNEQFF | TGTGCCATCAACAGCCACGTTAACAATGAGCAGTTCTTC
TRBJ2-3 | few | TRBD1 | TRBV6-6 | CASSYSQGAVDTQYF | TGTGCCAGCAGTTACTCACAGGGGGCTGTAGATACGCAGTATTTT
TRBJ2-1 | - | TRBD1 | TRBV27 | CASSLGQGPNEQFF | TGTGCCAGCAGTTTGGGACAGGGGCCCAATGAGCAGTTCTTC
TRBJ2-1 | - | TRBD1 | TRBV7-3 | CASSRTGSAYNEQFF | TGTGCCAGCAGCCGGACAGGGAGCGCCTACAATGAGCAGTTCTTC
TRBJ2-7 | - | TRBD2 | TRBV7-2 | CASSPSSGGHYEQYF | TGTGCCAGCAGCCCTTCTAGCGGGGGCCACTACGAGCAGTACTTC
TRBJ1-2 | - | - | TRBV30 | CAWSVWTPGGGYTF | TGTGCCTGGAGTGTATGGACCCCTGGGGGCGGCTACACCTTC
TRBJ2-3 | few | - | TRBV28 | CASSLVAPGTQYF | TGTGCCAGCAGTTTAGTAGCTCCCGGTACGCAGTATTTT
TRBJ1-1 | - | - | TRBV7-2 | CASSLVRVGNTEAFF | TGTGCCAGCAGCTTAGTCCGGGTTGGGAACACTGAAGCTTTCTTT
TRBJ1-1 | - | - | TRBV19 | CASSILGQGRTEAFF | TGTGCCAGTAGTATCTTAGGGCAGGGCCGCACTGAAGCTTTCTTT
TRBJ1-3 | - | TRBD1 | TRBV29-1 | CSGSGTGTGNTIYF | TGCAGCGGAAGTGGGACAGGGACTGGAAACACCATATATTTT
TRBJ1-5 | - | TRBD1 | TRBV28 | CASSLAGGHQPQHF | TGTGCCAGCAGTTTAGCAGGGGGCCATCAGCCCCAGCATTTT
TRBJ2-1 | - | - | TRBV5-1 | CASSRGDRGSGYNEQFF | TGCGCCAGCAGCCGTGGGGACAGAGGGAGCGGGTACAATGAGCAGTTCTTC
TRBJ2-7 | - | TRBD2 | TRBV4-3 | CASSQDPAGASLSYEQYF | TGCGCCAGCAGCCAAGATCCAGCGGGGGCCTCACTTTCCTACGAGCAGTACTTC
TRBJ2-7 | few | TRBD1 | TRBV7-2 | CASSPPQGIYEQYF | TGTGCCAGCAGTCCCCCACAGGGGATCTACGAGCAGTACTTC
TRBJ2-7 | - | TRBD2 | TRBV7-6 | CASSLDPTSGSSYEQYF | TGTGCCAGCAGCTTAGATCCCACTAGCGGGAGCTCCTACGAGCAGTACTTC
TRBJ1-4 | - | - | TRBV18 | CASSLTATTNEKLFF | TGTGCCAGCTCACTGACAGCAACAACTAATGAAAAACTGTTTTTT
TRBJ2-1 | - | TRBD2 | TRBV4-1 | CASSQPSGIGTYNEQFF | TGCGCCAGCAGCCAGCCTAGCGGAATAGGGACCTACAATGAGCAGTTCTTC
TRBJ1-6 | - | TRBD1 | TRBV19 | CASSTTTGTLRPLHF | TGTGCCAGTAGTACCACGACAGGGACTCTGCGACCCCTCCACTTT
TRBJ2-1 | - | TRBD2 | TRBV27 | CASSLSSGGAWLSYNEQFF | TGTGCCAGCAGTTTATCTAGCGGGGGGGCCTGGCTCTCCTACAATGAGCAGTTCTTC
TRBJ2-3 | - | - | TRBV6-6 | CASRARHLTDTQYF | TGTGCCAGCAGAGCCCGACACCTCACCGATACGCAGTATTTT
TRBJ2-1 | once | - | TRBV29-1 | CSADGGSYNEQFF | TGCAGCGCGGACGGCGGGTCCTACAATGAGCAGTTCTTC
TRBJ2-1 | - | TRBD2 | TRBV19 | CATSTSPNEQFF | TGTGCCACCTCGACTAGCCCCAATGAGCAGTTCTTC
TRBJ2-7 | - | TRBD1 | TRBV6-1 | CASTKENRGTYEQYF | TGTGCCAGCACCAAAGAGAACAGGGGGACCTACGAGCAGTACTTC
TRBJ2-6 | - | - | TRBV7-8 | CASSPRSGANVLTF | TGTGCCAGCAGCCCTCGGTCTGGGGCCAACGTCCTGACTTTC
TRBJ1-5 | - | TRBD1 | TRBV28 | CASIIPGTGDNQPQHF | TGTGCCAGCATCATTCCCGGGACAGGGGATAATCAGCCCCAGCATTTT
TRBJ2-1 | - | - | TRBV7-2 | CASSLRTLGTYNEQFF | TGTGCCAGCAGCCTACGGACTCTGGGGACCTACAATGAGCAGTTCTTC
TRBJ1-5 | few | TRBD1 | TRBV6-5 | CASSKQTGGGQPQHF | TGTGCCAGCAGTAAACAGACAGGGGGCGGTCAGCCCCAGCATTTT
TRBJ1-2 | - | - | TRBV19 | CASSVLTGFVGRDGYTF | TGTGCCAGTAGTGTCTTAACAGGGTTTGTTGGGAGAGATGGCTACACCTTC
TRBJ2-7 | few | TRBD1 | TRBV11-1 | CASSYSDRGGFEQYF | TGTGCCAGCAGCTATAGCGACAGGGGGGGATTCGAGCAGTACTTC
TRBJ2-5 | - | - | TRBV30 | CAWSVGWGLGETQYF | TGTGCCTGGAGTGTGGGGTGGGGGCTCGGTGAGACCCAGTACTTC
TRBJ1-5 | - | - | TRBV19 | CASTYDRNGNQPQHF | TGTGCCAGTACCTATGACAGGAATGGCAATCAGCCCCAGCATTTT
TRBJ2-1 | - | - | TRBV6-5 | CASSYSGTNSYNEQFF | TGTGCCAGCAGTTACTCCGGGACAAACTCCTACAATGAGCAGTTCTTC
TRBJ1-2 | few | TRBD1 | TRBV6-6 | CASSPSEGQGYGYTF | TGTGCCAGCAGCCCCTCTGAGGGACAGGGCTATGGCTACACCTTC
TRBJ2-7 | - | - | TRBV6-5 | CASKDSNYEQYF | TGTGCCAGCAAGGACTCTAACTACGAGCAGTACTTC
TRBJ1-2 | - | - | TRBV6-5 | CASRGHTF | TGTGCCAGCAGGGGCCACACCTTC
TRBJ2-3 | - | TRBD1 | TRBV14 | CASSLRQGPGAGDTQYF | TGTGCCAGCAGCTTGCGACAGGGTCCCGGGGCCGGAGATACGCAGTATTTT
TRBJ1-6 | - | TRBD1 | TRBV5-3 | CARRGTGRDSPLHF | TGTGCCAGAAGGGGGACAGGGAGGGATTCACCCCTCCACTTT
TRBJ1-5 | - | - | TRBV27 | CASSQMSRQDQHF | TGTGCCAGCAGTCAAATGTCCAGGCAGGACCAGCATTTT
TRBJ2-3 | - | TRBD1 | TRBV10-2 | CASSTPGQGPDTQYF | TGCGCCAGCAGTACCCCTGGACAGGGCCCAGATACGCAGTATTTT